This entry lists 25 T cell receptor beta chains sequenced from one sample in a study of T-cell reconstitution after alpha-beta-depleted transplantation in children. The TCRbeta library was prepared with unique molecular identifiers. MiXCR was run by TCRdb on the PCR reads, yielding one entry per CDR3 protein. The sample has around 410,000 distinct CDR3 sequences, roughly 11% seen once; the top ten hold about 5%. Sample: PBMCs from the stem cell graft donor, taken from the stem cell graft. The receptor source for this set is a human donor who donated a stem cell graft to a child with acute myeloid leukemia.

The sample holds a few counts of this clonotype. This sequence joins TRBV14 and TRBJ1-1, with unresolved D. The germline V gene encodes CDR1 SGHDN and CDR2 FVKESK. This CDR3 region has 15 residues. Trimming left V 1 base short and J 11 bases short, with 20 bases between. In DNA form, the CDR3 reads TGTGCCAGCAGCCAAGGGTCCCCGCCGCTCGACTTTGCTTTCTTT. This encodes CASSQGSPPLDFAFF. Together with reference TRBV14 and TRBJ1-1, the CDR3 gives the full variable domain: EAGVTQFPSHSVIEKGQTVTLRCDPISGHDNLYWYRRVMGKEIKFLLHFVKESKQDESGMPNNRFLAERTGGTYSTLKVQPAELEDSGVYFCASSQGSPPLDFAFFGQGTRLTVV.

This clonotype has a handful of counts. The CDR3 region has the DNA TGTGCCAGCAGCAAGACAGCCGGAATCACTGAAGCTTTCTTT. This translates into CASSKTAGITEAFF. The J gene is TRBJ1-1, the V gene TRBV7-6, with D possibly TRBD1 on 5 matching bases. Trimming removed 5 bases from V and 4 bases from J, with 14 bases in between. The CDR3 is 14 residues long. CDR1 SGHVS and CDR2 FNYEAQ come from the germline V gene.

This clonotype was recorded at least ten times. This CDR3 reads CASSTYDRGNQPQHF. CDR3 sequence (DNA): TGTGCCAGCAGCACTTACGACAGGGGCAATCAGCCCCAGCATTTT. This rearrangement joins TRBV7-2 to TRBJ1-5; TRBD1 agrees at 7 bases. This CDR3 has 15 amino acids. Looked up from germline, CDR1 is SGHTA and CDR2 is FQGNSA. V gave up 5 bases and J gave up 2 bases; unmatched junction bases: 6.

This clonotype was recorded a few times. The V and J genes are TRBV2 and TRBJ2-5; 10 nucleotides align to TRBD2. V dropped 8 bases and J dropped 7; count of bases not matched to a gene: 10. The length of the CDR3 is 14 residues. The germline CDR1 and CDR2 sequences are SNHLY and FYNNEI. CDR3 sequence: CASDPSGRPGTQYF. In DNA form, the CDR3 reads TGTGCCAGCGATCCTAGCGGGAGACCGGGGACCCAGTACTTC.

The V gene is TRBV21-1, the J gene TRBJ2-1; the DNA was not compared with TRBD2, the D call given in the table. TRBV21-1 represents a pseudogene. This CDR3 spans 20 amino acids. Written as DNA, the CDR3 is TGTGCCAGCAGCAAATCTTGGCGGATGCCAACCCTCAACTCCTACAATGAGCAGTTCTTC. This encodes CASSKSWRMPTLNSYNEQFF.

The sample holds a few counts of this clonotype. The rearrangement uses TRBV14 and TRBJ2-3; D remains ambiguous. This CDR3 has 13 residues. Germline V lookup: CDR1 SGHDN, CDR2 FVKESK. Between the trimmed V and J ends, which lost 3 bases and 6 bases, there was a span of 10 bases. CDR3 sequence (DNA): TGTGCCAGCAGCCATGGGCATATGGATACGCAGTATTTT. It yields the protein CASSHGHMDTQYF.

This clonotype was counted between two and nine times. This chain joins TRBV7-2 and TRBJ2-5; 10 bases align to TRBD2. The CDR3 is made up of 14 amino acids. Germline trimming cut 5 bases from V and 2 bases from J; bases unmatched to any gene: 2. CDR1 is SGHTA and CDR2 is FQGNSA in the germline V gene. DNA for the CDR3: TGTGCCAGCAGCAAGCGGGAGGGACAAGAGACCCAGTACTTC. It translates to CASSKREGQETQYF.

In its sample, this clonotype was seen a few times. The chain recombines TRBV29-1 with TRBJ2-3; D perhaps matches TRBD1 (6 bases). The ends were cut back, 7 bases at V and 6 bases at J, with 26 bases in the middle. The CDR3 sequence is 16 residues long. Germline-derived CDR1 and CDR2 are SQVTM and ANQGSEA. This CDR3 is CSAEGGQREVEDTQYF. The CDR3 nucleotides are TGCAGCGCCGAAGGTGGACAGAGGGAAGTTGAGGATACGCAGTATTTT.

CDR3 in amino acids: CASSSSGLAGDNEQFF. The CDR3, as DNA: TGTGCCAGTAGTTCATCGGGACTAGCGGGAGACAATGAGCAGTTCTTC. The chain employs TRBV19 and TRBJ2-1; 14 bases agree with TRBD2. The V and J ends lost 5 bases and 5 bases, in that order; junction bases with no gene match: 5. Looked up from germline, CDR1 is LNHDA and CDR2 is SQIVND (reference sequence). This CDR3 spans 16 amino acids.

The sample holds a few counts of this clonotype. The rearrangement links TRBV5-6 to TRBJ2-1; D unresolved. The V gene lost 1 base and the J gene lost 8 bases, with 7 bases spanning the gap. The CDR3 consists of 12 residues. Germline V gene data show CDR1 as SGHDT and CDR2 as YYEEEE. The CDR3 DNA reads as TGTGCCAGCAGCTTGAACGAGGATGAGCAGTTCTTC. Translating it yields CASSLNEDEQFF.

V and J are TRBV28 and TRBJ1-1; D gene uncertain. The CDR3 runs 14 residues. The V end was cut by 6 bases, the J end by 0 bases, with 11 bases between. In germline, CDR1 is MDHEN, CDR2 SYDVKM. The CDR3, as DNA: TGTGCCAGCAGCCTTTGGAGAATGAACACTGAAGCTTTCTTT. This sequence encodes CASSLWRMNTEAFF.

The chain couples TRBV7-9 to TRBJ2-1, with 7 bases lining up with TRBD2. Germline V lookup: CDR1 SEHNR, CDR2 FQNEAQ (reference sequence). CDR3 size: 16 residues. The trim removed 5 bases at V and 4 bases at J, leaving 11 bases unmatched. This chain's CDR3 is CASSQPGGARYNEQFF. CDR3 coding DNA: TGTGCCAGCAGCCAGCCGGGAGGCGCGAGATACAATGAGCAGTTCTTC. Variable domain in full (rest from reference TRBV7-9 and TRBJ2-1): DTGVSQNPRHKITKRGQNVTFRCDPISEHNRLYWYRQTLGQGPEFLTYFQNEAQLEKSRLLSDRFSAERPKGSFSTLEIQRTEQGDSAMYLCASSQPGGARYNEQFFGPGTRLTVL.

This clonotype has just a few counts. V and J are TRBV6-1 and TRBJ1-2; 9 bases line up with TRBD1. The length of the CDR3 is 15 residues. J lost 4 bases, V lost 7 bases, and 10 bases had no gene match. CDR1 and CDR2 from the germline V gene are MNHNS and SASEGT. The CDR3 region is CASNEQGALSYGYTF. Here the CDR3 DNA reads TGTGCCAGCAACGAACAGGGGGCGCTTAGCTATGGCTACACCTTC.

In its sample, this clonotype was seen a few times. The chain has TRBV29-1 and TRBJ2-5, with 7 bases aligning to TRBD2. Germline V lookup: CDR1 SQVTM, CDR2 ANQGSEA. Trimming took 7 bases from V and 0 from J; bases not matched to a gene: 5. The CDR3 has 13 amino acids. The CDR3 here is CSGRRGNQETQYF. The CDR3 region has the DNA TGCAGCGGGAGGCGGGGGAACCAAGAGACCCAGTACTTC.

The sample holds a few counts of this clonotype. The chain recombines TRBV6-7 with TRBJ2-2; a possible D gene is TRBD1 (6 bases). TRBV6-7 is designated an ORF whose function remains uncertain. The CDR3 is 16 residues long. V lost 5 bases and J 6 bases, leaving 19 bases between the germline ends. The CDR3 DNA reads as TGTGCCAGCAGTCCCCGGGACACGCCACCGGCCGGGGAGCTGTTTTTT. Translated: CASSPRDTPPAGELFF.

The V call is TRBV6-1, the J call TRBJ1-1; TRBD1 might be the D (5 bases). The CDR3 contains 15 residues. Trimming pared 5 bases from V and 3 bases from J, leaving 16 bases between. CDR1 is MNHNS and CDR2 is SASEGT in the germline V gene. CDR3 nucleotides: TGTGCCAGCAGTCAGGGCCCAACGGAGGACACTGAAGCTTTCTTT. Translating it yields CASSQGPTEDTEAFF.

This clonotype was recorded a few times. The rearrangement uses TRBV4-3 and TRBJ2-1, with D hard to call. The V and J ends lost 0 bases and 2 bases respectively, with 5 bases between them. This CDR3 has 14 amino acids. Germline V gene data show CDR1 as LGHNA and CDR2 as YSLEER. The CDR3 sequence: CASSQDLAYNEQFF. The CDR3 DNA reads as TGCGCCAGCAGCCAAGACCTAGCCTACAATGAGCAGTTCTTC.

The chain couples TRBV10-3 to TRBJ2-3, with D tentatively TRBD2 (5 bases). The V end was cut by 3 bases, the J end by 1 base, with 11 bases between. This CDR3 contains 15 residues. Germline loops: CDR1 ENHRY, CDR2 SYGVKD. The CDR3 region has the DNA TGTGCCATCAGTGAAGCATACGGGGGCACAGATACGCAGTATTTT. It specifies CAISEAYGGTDTQYF.

The gene calls are TRBV10-3 and TRBJ2-5; D remains unclear. With 0 bases removed from V and 1 base from J, the gap between germline ends came to 6 bases. Germline-derived CDR1 and CDR2 are ENHRY and SYGVKD. This CDR3 comprises 14 residues. CDR3 in DNA: TGTGCCATCAGTGAGTCAGTCGTCCAAGAGACCCAGTACTTC. Residues: CAISESVVQETQYF.

This chain connects TRBV7-2 to TRBJ2-7; D not certain. The length of the CDR3 is 13 residues. V lost 2 bases to trimming and J lost 4 bases, with 9 bases between them. Germline V lookup: CDR1 SGHTA, CDR2 FQGNSA. Here the CDR3 DNA reads TGTGCCAGCAGCTTACAAGGGATATACGAGCAGTACGTC. Translated, it gives CASSLQGIYEQYV.

This clonotype was recorded a few times. The V call is TRBV18, the J call TRBJ2-1, with D hard to call. Germline V gene lookup returns CDR1 KGHSH and CDR2 LQKENI. This CDR3 spans 15 amino acids. With 3 bases removed from V and 0 bases from J, the gap between germline ends came to 9 bases. The CDR3 spells CASSPTVLSYNEQFF. The CDR3 nucleotides read TGTGCCAGCTCACCGACGGTTCTCTCCTACAATGAGCAGTTCTTC.

This clonotype was picked up a small number of times. This rearrangement joins TRBV20-1 to TRBJ1-2, with D possibly matching TRBD1 (5 bases). This CDR3 comprises 13 residues. Germline loops: CDR1 DFQATT, CDR2 SNEGSKA (reference sequence). Trimming cost V 1 base and J 3 bases, with 9 bases left between them. CDR3 protein: CSARGGRDYGYTF. CDR3 in DNA: TGCAGTGCTAGAGGGGGCAGGGACTATGGCTACACCTTC.

The chain couples TRBV7-6 to TRBJ1-4, with TRBD1 as a possible D gene (5 bases). CDR1 SGHVS and CDR2 FNYEAQ come from the germline V gene. V lost 5 bases, J lost 3 bases, and 13 bases lay in between. The CDR3 totals 15 residues. The CDR3 here is CASSPRQSPNEKLFF. CDR3 DNA: TGTGCCAGCAGCCCCCGACAGTCTCCTAATGAAAAACTGTTTTTT. The full variable domain, with the rest looked up from reference TRBV7-6 and TRBJ1-4, is GAGVSQSPRYKVTKRGQDVALRCDPISGHVSLYWYRQALGQGPEFLTYFNYEAQQDKSGLPNDRFSAERPEGSISTLTIQRTEQRDSAMYRCASSPRQSPNEKLFFGSGTQLSVL.

This clonotype was seen only a few times. The rearrangement joins TRBV12-3 or TRBV12-4 to TRBJ2-5; 9 nucleotides agree with TRBD1. Losses at the gene ends were 5 bases for V and 9 bases for J; bases not matched to a gene: 13. This CDR3 comprises 15 residues. The CDR3 DNA reads as TGTGCCAGCAGTCTGATGGGACAGGGAAAGTCGGCCCAGTACTTC. Its translation is CASSLMGQGKSAQYF.

The sample holds a few counts of this clonotype. This rearrangement joins TRBV7-2 to TRBJ2-7; TRBD1 or TRBD2 may be the D gene (5 bases each). The CDR3 sequence is 13 residues long. V was shortened by 3 bases and J by 5 bases, with 11 bases between the two germline ends. Germline CDR1 SGHTA, CDR2 FQGNSA. The CDR3 DNA reads TGTGCCAGCAGCTTTGGGGGTAACGACGAGCAGTACTTC. It translates to CASSFGGNDEQYF.